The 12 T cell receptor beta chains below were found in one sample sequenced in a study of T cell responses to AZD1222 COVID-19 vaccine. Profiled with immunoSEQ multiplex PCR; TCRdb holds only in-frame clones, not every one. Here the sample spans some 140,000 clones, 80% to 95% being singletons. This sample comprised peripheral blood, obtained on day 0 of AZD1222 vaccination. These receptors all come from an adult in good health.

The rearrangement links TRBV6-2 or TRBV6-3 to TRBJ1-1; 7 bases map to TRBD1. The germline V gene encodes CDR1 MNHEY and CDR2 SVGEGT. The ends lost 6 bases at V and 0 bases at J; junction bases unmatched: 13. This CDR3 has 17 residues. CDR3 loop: CASSKTPGQKMNTEAFF. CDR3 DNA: TGTGCCAGCAGCAAAACCCCGGGACAGAAGATGAACACTGAAGCTTTCTTT.

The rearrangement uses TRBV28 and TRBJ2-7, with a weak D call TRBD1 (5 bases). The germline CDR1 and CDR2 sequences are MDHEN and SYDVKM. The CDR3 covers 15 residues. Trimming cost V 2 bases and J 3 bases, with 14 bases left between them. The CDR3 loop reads CASSLIRTLHYEQYF. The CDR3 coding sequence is TGTGCCAGCAGTTTAATCCGGACACTACACTACGAGCAGTACTTC.

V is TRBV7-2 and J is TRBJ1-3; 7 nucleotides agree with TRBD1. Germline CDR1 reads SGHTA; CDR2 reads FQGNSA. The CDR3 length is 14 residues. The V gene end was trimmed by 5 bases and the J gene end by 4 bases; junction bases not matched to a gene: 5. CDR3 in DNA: TGTGCCAGCAGCGCACAGGGGTCGGGAAACACCATATATTTT. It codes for CASSAQGSGNTIYF. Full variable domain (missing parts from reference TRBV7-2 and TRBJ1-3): GAGVSQSPSNKVTEKGKDVELRCDPISGHTALYWYRQSLGQGLEFLIYFQGNSAPDKSGLPSDRFSAERTGGSVSTLTIQRTQQEDSAVYLCASSAQGSGNTIYFGEGSWLTVV.

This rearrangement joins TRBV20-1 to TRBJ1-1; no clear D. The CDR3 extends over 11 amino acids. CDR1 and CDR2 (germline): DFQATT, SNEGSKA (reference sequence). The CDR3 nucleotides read TGCAGAGGACGGGGGAACACTGAAGCTTTCTTT. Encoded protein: CRGRGNTEAFF.

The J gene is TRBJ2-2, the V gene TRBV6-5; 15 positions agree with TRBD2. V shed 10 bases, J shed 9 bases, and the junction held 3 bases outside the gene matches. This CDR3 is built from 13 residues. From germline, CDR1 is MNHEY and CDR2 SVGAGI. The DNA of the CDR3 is TGTGCCACGGGGACTAGCGGGGGGAGGGAGCTGTTTTTT. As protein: CATGTSGGRELFF.

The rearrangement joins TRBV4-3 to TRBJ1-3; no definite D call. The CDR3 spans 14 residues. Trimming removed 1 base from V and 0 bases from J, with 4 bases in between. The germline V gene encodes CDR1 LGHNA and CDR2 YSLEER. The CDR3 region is CASSQVSSGNTIYF. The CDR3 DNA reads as TGCGCCAGCAGCCAAGTCAGCTCTGGAAACACCATATATTTT.

The CDR3 loop is CASSSPRGRQPQHF. The CDR3 DNA reads TGTGCCAGCAGTTCCCCTCGGGGTCGACAGCCCCAGCATTTT. The genes are TRBV28 and TRBJ1-5; D is uncertain. The V end lost 4 bases, the J end lost 7 bases, and 14 bases lay between the germline ends. This CDR3 is 14 amino acids long. Germline V lookup: CDR1 MDHEN, CDR2 SYDVKM.

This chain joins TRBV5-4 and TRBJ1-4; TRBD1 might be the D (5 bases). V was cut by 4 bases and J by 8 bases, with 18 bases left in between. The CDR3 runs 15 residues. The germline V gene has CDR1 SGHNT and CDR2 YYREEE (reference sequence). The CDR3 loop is CASSRGDGTREKLFF. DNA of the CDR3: TGTGCCAGCAGCCGGGGGGACGGTACGAGGGAAAAACTGTTTTTT.

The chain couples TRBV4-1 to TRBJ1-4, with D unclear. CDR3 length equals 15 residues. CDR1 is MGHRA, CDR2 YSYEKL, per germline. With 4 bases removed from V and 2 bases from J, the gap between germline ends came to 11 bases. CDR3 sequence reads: CASSLVGNTNEKLFF. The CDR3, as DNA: TGCGCCAGCAGCCTCGTGGGGAATACTAATGAAAAACTGTTTTTT.

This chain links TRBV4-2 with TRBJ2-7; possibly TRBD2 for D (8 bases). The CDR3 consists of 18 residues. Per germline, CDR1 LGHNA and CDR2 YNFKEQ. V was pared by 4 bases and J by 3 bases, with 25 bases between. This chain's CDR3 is CASSPRVGGSGSRYEQYF. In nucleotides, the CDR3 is TGTGCCAGCAGCCCTAGGGTAGGGGGCAGCGGGAGTCGCTACGAGCAGTACTTC.

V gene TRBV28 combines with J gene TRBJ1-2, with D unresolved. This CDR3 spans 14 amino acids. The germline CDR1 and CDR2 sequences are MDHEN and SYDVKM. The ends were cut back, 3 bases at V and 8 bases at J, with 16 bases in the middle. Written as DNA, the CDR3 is TGTGCCAGCAGTTTTAAGACAACATTGGAGGGCTACACCTTC. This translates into CASSFKTTLEGYTF.

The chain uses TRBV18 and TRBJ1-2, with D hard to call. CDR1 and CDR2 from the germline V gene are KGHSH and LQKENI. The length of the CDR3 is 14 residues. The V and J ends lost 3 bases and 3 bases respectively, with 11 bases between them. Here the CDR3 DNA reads TGTGCCAGCTCACCTGTGGGGATAGACTATGGCTACACCTTC. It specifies CASSPVGIDYGYTF.